Shown below are 12 T cell receptor beta chains from a single sample sequenced in a study of blood T cell repertoires in COVID-19. The assay was immunoSEQ multiplex PCR, and TCRdb's table has in-frame clones only and misses some. This table has more than 350,000 clones, 80% to 90% appearing once. Sequencing input: PBMCs or T cells enriched from blood (not recorded which). These receptors came from a woman aged 45-65 years who had recovered from COVID-19.

The chain carries TRBV6-5 and TRBJ1-2; D is perhaps TRBD1 (6 bases). This CDR3 region has 14 residues. The germline gives CDR1 MNHEY, CDR2 SVGAGI. The V end was cut by 2 bases, the J end by 4 bases, with 11 bases between. This chain's CDR3 is CASSYQIQGYGYTF. The CDR3 nucleotides are TGTGCCAGCAGTTACCAAATACAGGGCTATGGCTACACCTTC.

The genes are TRBV3-1 (or the pseudogene TRBV3-2) and TRBJ1-1; no reliable D call. Trimming pared 4 bases from V and 6 bases from J, leaving 9 bases between. The CDR3 runs 12 residues. Germline-derived CDR1 and CDR2 are LGHDT and YNNKEL (reference sequence). The CDR3 DNA reads TGTGCCAGCAGCCGTGGGCGGGCTGAAGCTTTCTTT. Its protein is CASSRGRAEAFF.

The chain has TRBV7-2 and TRBJ2-1; TRBD2 matches at 9 bases. The CDR3 has 15 amino acids. V was clipped by 2 bases and J by 8 bases; unmatched bases: 7. CDR1 and CDR2 from the germline V gene are SGHTA and FQGNSA. Written as DNA, the CDR3 is TGTGCCAGCAGCTTAACCGGGACTAGCAGCTATGAGCAGTTCTTC. The encoded protein is CASSLTGTSSYEQFF.

The V and J genes are TRBV29-1 and TRBJ1-1; D remains unclear. The CDR3 is 12 residues long. Germline values: CDR1 SQVTM, CDR2 ANQGSEA. Trimming removed 4 bases at V and 10 bases at J, with 16 bases between. CDR3 in DNA: TGCAGCGTTGTCTTCGGCGGACTTGTAGCTTTCTTT. This encodes CSVVFGGLVAFF.

The chain has TRBV18 and TRBJ1-1; tentative D call: TRBD1 (6 bases). Germline loops: CDR1 KGHSH, CDR2 LQKENI. This CDR3 spans 14 amino acids. The V gene lost 10 bases and the J gene lost 4 bases, with 19 bases spanning the gap. DNA for the CDR3: TGTGCCATCACGCCGACGACAGGAAGCACTGAAGCTTTCTTT. Encoded protein: CAITPTTGSTEAFF.

The chain couples TRBV6-1 to TRBJ2-3; TRBD1 might be the D (7 bases). The CDR3 is 17 residues long. V lost 2 bases and J lost 8, with 23 bases in between. Germline-derived CDR1 and CDR2 are MNHNS and SASEGT. CDR3 bases: TGTGCCAGCAGTGAACTCGGGGCAGGGGGGTCTGGAGGTACGCAGTATTTT. Translation: CASSELGAGGSGGTQYF.

This chain joins TRBV7-3 and TRBJ2-2; no definite D call. The CDR3 covers 12 residues. Per germline, CDR1 SGHTA and CDR2 FQGTGA. Between the trimmed V and J ends, which lost 3 bases and 7 bases, there was a span of 6 bases. CDR3 loop: CASSFPSGELFF. CDR3 DNA: TGTGCCAGCAGCTTCCCTAGCGGGGAGCTGTTTTTT.

The chain carries TRBV11-2 and TRBJ2-5; the match to TRBD2 covers 11 bases. The CDR3 loop spans 15 amino acids. Germline CDR1 is SGHAT and CDR2 is FQNNGV. V was clipped by 1 base and J by 5 bases; unmatched bases: 3. The DNA for the CDR3 is TGTGCCAGCAGCTTAGGTAGCGGGGGGGTGGAGACCCAGTACTTC. As protein: CASSLGSGGVETQYF.

V usage is TRBV19 and J usage is TRBJ2-2, with D unresolved. The CDR3 sequence is 16 residues long. Germline lookup yields CDR1 LNHDA and CDR2 SQIVND (reference sequence). V dropped 5 bases and J dropped 0 bases, with 13 bases sitting between them. CDR3 residues: CASSSRLQTNTGELFF. Here the CDR3 DNA reads TGTGCCAGTAGTTCCCGCCTTCAGACGAACACCGGGGAGCTGTTTTTT.

J is TRBJ1-1 and V is TRBV9; 10 positions agree with TRBD1. V lost 5 bases and J lost 1; bases outside the gene matches: 2. Germline CDR1 reads SGDLS; CDR2 reads YYNGEE. The CDR3 totals 14 residues. The CDR3 region is CASSRTGGNTEAFF. DNA of the CDR3: TGTGCCAGCAGTCGGACAGGGGGGAACACTGAAGCTTTCTTT.

The V call is TRBV7-8, the J call TRBJ2-1; TRBD1 is a possible D gene (5 bases). CDR1 SGHVS and CDR2 FQNEAQ come from the germline V gene. The V end was cut by 1 base, the J end by 1 base, with 11 bases between. The CDR3 has 16 amino acids. In DNA form, the CDR3 reads TGTGCCAGCAGCTTAGATTCAGGGCCGTCCTACAATGAGCAGTTCTTC. This translates into CASSLDSGPSYNEQFF.

The rearrangement joins TRBV5-1 to TRBJ1-4, with 8 nucleotides matching TRBD1. Per the germline V gene, CDR1 is SGHRS and CDR2 is YFSETQ. The CDR3 runs 14 residues. The V and J ends lost 4 bases and 8 bases, in that order; junction bases with no gene match: 7. CDR3 bases: TGCGCCAGCAGCCGACAGGGGCAGGGGGAAAAACTGTTTTTT. Translating it yields CASSRQGQGEKLFF. The whole variable domain, remainder taken from reference TRBV5-1 and TRBJ1-4, is KAGVTQTPRYLIKTRGQQVTLSCSPISGHRSVSWYQQTPGQGLQFLFEYFSETQRNKGNFPGRFSGRQFSNSRSEMNVSTLELGDSALYLCASSRQGQGEKLFFGSGTQLSVL.